The clone carrying this T cell receptor (beta chain) was detected once. These data are taken from a study of blood T cell repertoires in COVID-19. At the level of the study: The analysed material was cDNA or gDNA that came from T cells, B-cell-depleted T cells, or PBMCs.

Per the original methods: Reference gene primer amplification gave estimated nucleated cell counts. Measured with immunoSEQ multiplex PCR; TCRdb has only the in-frame clones, and not every one. That table is the source of V, J and clone size, and D and trimming were worked out from the DNA. This sample has 400,000 or so clones, with 70% to 90% found just once. The sequence derives from a human donor in a cohort sampled during active COVID-19. The sequenced material came from peripheral blood.

The CDR3 here is CASSERGGVQPQHF. The CDR3 nucleotides are TGTGCCAGCAGCGAAAGGGGGGGGGTACAGCCCCAGCATTTT. The J gene is TRBJ1-5, the V gene TRBV9; D might be TRBD1 (6 bases). The CDR3 has 14 residues. V was cut by 3 bases and J by 7 bases, with 14 bases left in between. Per germline, CDR1 SGDLS and CDR2 YYNGEE.